This T cell receptor (beta chain) was identified in a study of cytomegalovirus exposure and HLA in healthy donors. Germline loops: CDR1 SGHRS, CDR2 YFSETQ. The germline V and J ends were trimmed by 4 bases and 0 bases, with 11 bases remaining between them. The CDR3 is made up of 15 amino acids. As concerns this clone: The antigen is unknown.

PCR involved 60 Vbeta and 13 Jbeta primers. Libraries were prepared by immunoSEQ multiplex PCR; TCRdb keeps only in-frame clonotypes and omits some of them. The sample contains some 100,000 clones, more than 60% of which appear only once. General observations from the study: Confirmation in vitro established that a few CMV-associated chains were specific for CMV antigens.

The specimen sequenced was PBMCs. The chain has TRBV5-1 and TRBJ2-1, with no clear D. The clonotype was recovered from a woman between 18 and 30 years old in good health and CMV-seropositive. CDR3 in amino acids: CASSLGVSSYNEQFF. The CDR3 DNA follows: TGCGCCAGCAGCCTCGGTGTTAGCTCCTACAATGAGCAGTTCTTC.